These 16 T cell receptor beta chains originate from one sample sequenced in a study of blood T cells in healthy people across ages. It was with a sample-barcoded 5' primer and a J-beta primer mix that a second PCR of roughly 7 to 12 cycles was run. Each CDR3 protein gets one entry after TCRdb re-called the 5' RACE reads with MiXCR. The sample shows over 500,000 distinct CDR3 sequences, about 26% of them seen only once. These same data were also listed under a study on T cells of mothers and their children.

The sample comprised blood. The source of these receptors is a boy under 10 years old in good health.

V and J are TRBV7-3 and TRBJ2-1, with TRBD1 matching 10 bases. CDR1 SGHTA and CDR2 FQGTGA come from the germline V gene. Germline trimming cut 0 bases from V and 8 bases from J; bases unmatched to any gene: 10. There are 17 residues in the CDR3. The CDR3 here is CASSLTVGTGVSDEQFF. The CDR3 bases are TGTGCCAGCAGCTTAACTGTCGGGACAGGGGTTTCTGATGAGCAGTTCTTC.

This clonotype has only a few counts. The chain is built from TRBV10-3 and TRBJ1-1; no reliable D call. V lost 7 bases, J lost 1 base, and 7 bases lay in between. The CDR3 runs 12 residues. CDR1 and CDR2 from the germline V gene are ENHRY and SYGVKD. The CDR3 spells CAIMKGNTEAFF. DNA of the CDR3: TGTGCCATCATGAAGGGGAACACTGAAGCTTTCTTT.

This clonotype turned up a few times. This chain connects TRBV18 to TRBJ2-5; D remains unclear. Near its end, the DNA agrees better with TRBJ2-7, so the J call may be wrong. In germline, CDR1 is KGHSH, CDR2 LQKENI. This CDR3 is 15 amino acids long. CDR3 sequence reads: CASWPHVKSHYEQYF. CDR3 sequence (DNA): TGTGCCAGCTGGCCGCACGTGAAAAGTCACTACGAGCAGTACTTC.

The V and J genes are TRBV24-1 and TRBJ2-3, with D possibly TRBD1 on 5 matching bases. In germline, CDR1 is KGHDR, CDR2 SFDVKD. Trimming stripped 3 bases from V and 4 bases from J, with 16 bases between. This CDR3 comprises 16 residues. In nucleotides, the CDR3 is TGTGCCACCAGTGATGGACGGGCCCCCAGGGCAGATACGCAGTATTTT. This encodes CATSDGRAPRADTQYF.

Details on this clonotype: A read error may account for a junction end that differs from germline. V is TRBV18 and J is TRBJ2-5, with D perhaps matching TRBD1 or TRBD2 (5 bases each). TRBJ2-7 matches the DNA end more closely, so the J call is doubtful. Germline V CDR1 and CDR2: KGHSH, LQKENI. This CDR3 region has 15 residues. CDR3: CASSPTRDPGYEQYF. The CDR3 DNA reads as TGCGCCAGCTCACCAACCCGGGACCCAGGCTACGAGCAGTACTTC.

The chain recombines TRBV12-3 or TRBV12-4 with TRBJ2-5; 7 bases are a match to TRBD1. This CDR3 has 16 amino acids. The V and J ends lost 1 base and 5 bases, in that order; junction bases with no gene match: 10. The CDR3 is CASSLGNRQGGETQYF. DNA for the CDR3: TGTGCCAGCAGTTTAGGAAATCGACAGGGCGGGGAGACCCAGTACTTC.

The rearrangement links TRBV15 to TRBJ1-4; no firm D call. The CDR3 sequence is 17 residues long. From germline, CDR1 is LNHNV and CDR2 YYDKDF (reference sequence). V was clipped by 0 bases and J by 4 bases, with 15 bases between them. CDR3 coding DNA: TGTGCCACCAGCAGAGATCCGACGGAGACGGATAATGAAAAACTGTTTTTT. This encodes CATSRDPTETDNEKLFF.

This clonotype was seen many times. V usage is TRBV29-1 and J usage is TRBJ2-1; D possibly corresponds to TRBD2 (6 bases). The CDR3 totals 13 residues. V lost 1 base to trimming and J lost 10 bases, with 14 bases between them. Germline CDR1 is SQVTM and CDR2 is ANQGSEA. The CDR3 region has the DNA TGCAGCGTTGAAGTTACTAGCAGCGGCGAGCAGTTCTTC. The encoded protein is CSVEVTSSGEQFF.

This clonotype was recorded a few times. The chain carries TRBV28 and TRBJ1-1; tentatively, D is TRBD1 (6 bases). Germline V lookup: CDR1 MDHEN, CDR2 SYDVKM. Trimming shortened V by 2 bases and J by 5 bases, and 12 bases separated the two germline ends. CDR3 size: 14 residues. The CDR3 bases are TGTGCCAGCAGTTTACGGGGGGCAGGGACTGAAGCTTTCTTT. Translating it yields CASSLRGAGTEAFF.

The sample holds many counts of this clonotype. The rearrangement joins TRBV7-9 to TRBJ2-5; D gene uncertain. The germline CDR1 and CDR2 sequences are SEHNR and FQNEAQ (reference sequence). The CDR3 has 11 residues. V lost 6 bases to trimming and J lost 1 base, with 3 bases between them. Here the CDR3 DNA reads TGTGCCAGCAGTGCCCAAGAGACCCAGTACTTC. Translation gives CASSAQETQYF. Based on the CDR3 plus reference TRBV7-9 and TRBJ2-5, the full variable domain is DTGVSQNPRHKITKRGQNVTFRCDPISEHNRLYWYRQTLGQGPEFLTYFQNEAQLEKSRLLSDRFSAERPKGSFSTLEIQRTEQGDSAMYLCASSAQETQYFGPGTRLLVL.

The rearrangement uses TRBV29-1 and TRBJ2-3; 13 bases match TRBD2. The trim removed 4 bases at V and 3 bases at J, leaving 4 bases unmatched. CDR3 length equals 15 residues. CDR1 is SQVTM and CDR2 is ANQGSEA in the germline V gene. In DNA, the CDR3 is TGCAGCGTTGGGGGACTAGCGGGATTTACAGATACGCAGTATTTT. It is translated as CSVGGLAGFTDTQYF.

This chain connects TRBV3-1 to TRBJ2-1; a possible D gene is TRBD2 (7 bases). This CDR3 has 15 amino acids. Germline lookup yields CDR1 LGHDT and CDR2 YNNKEL (reference sequence). Trimming took off 4 bases at V and 14 bases at J, with 24 bases between the two ends. In DNA form, the CDR3 reads TGTGCCAGCAGCCCCGGGCGGTCGGGGGGCCGTACTAAGTTCTTC. Residues: CASSPGRSGGRTKFF.

In this sample, this clonotype turned up once. The chain uses TRBV10-3 and TRBJ2-4, with D perhaps TRBD1 or TRBD2 (5 bases each). The CDR3 loop spans 17 amino acids. Trimming took 11 bases from V and 0 from J, leaving 23 bases between them. Germline V gene lookup returns CDR1 ENHRY and CDR2 SYGVKD. The CDR3 reads CAFGAPGFELAKNIQYF. Written as DNA, the CDR3 is TGTGCCTTTGGGGCACCGGGGTTCGAGCTAGCCAAAAACATTCAGTACTTC.

This sequence joins TRBV20-1 and TRBJ1-1, with TRBD1 identical over 8 bases. This CDR3 has 13 residues. CDR1 is DFQATT and CDR2 is SNEGSKA in the germline V gene (reference sequence). With 1 base clipped from V and 10 bases from J, the junction kept 8 bases outside the gene matches. CDR3 residues: CSARAAGGTGAFF. The CDR3 nucleotides read TGCAGTGCTAGAGCGGCAGGGGGCACGGGAGCTTTCTTT.

V and J are TRBV7-2 and TRBJ2-5, with 7 bases matching TRBD2. J gave up 7 bases and V 5 bases, and 10 bases lay outside the gene matches. Germline V gene sequence: CDR1 SGHTA, CDR2 FQGNSA. This CDR3 has 14 amino acids. The CDR3 spells CASSRDYTEGTQYF. The CDR3 region has the DNA TGTGCCAGCAGCCGGGACTATACCGAGGGGACCCAGTACTTC.

About this clonotype itself: Its ends do not fully match the called genes, so a read error is possible. The J gene is TRBJ1-5, the V gene TRBV12-3 or TRBV12-4; D gene ambiguous. The CDR3 length is 13 residues. The CDR3 sequence: CAGSLGGNQPQHF. CDR3 nucleotide sequence: TGTGCCGGCAGTTTAGGAGGGAATCAGCCCCAGCATTTT.